This TCR beta chain stems from a study of blood T cell repertoires in COVID-19. Per the original data handling: Reference gene primers were amplified, and this amplification served to estimate nucleated cell counts. TCRdb's table, derived via immunoSEQ multiplex PCR, lists solely in-frame clones and lacks some. Clone size and V and J calls were adopted from that table, with D and trimming inferred from the DNA. The table lists some 200,000 clones, 85% of them singletons. The source material was peripheral blood. This clonotype was obtained from a woman aged 70-85 years with COVID-19, enrolled during active disease.

Here the CDR3 reads CASSLQGASGDTDTQYF. In DNA, the CDR3 is TGTGCCAGCAGCCTCCAGGGGGCTAGCGGGGACACAGATACGCAGTATTTT. V gene TRBV11-2 combines with J gene TRBJ2-3; tentatively, D is TRBD2 (9 bases). CDR1 is SGHAT, CDR2 FQNNGV, per germline. CDR3 size: 17 residues. Trimming cost V 5 bases and J 2 bases, with 20 bases left between them.